The entry below gives a single TCR beta chain sequence along with its context. A read error may produce the germline difference seen at one junction end. The repertoire was sequenced with immunoSEQ multiplex PCR; TCRdb's copy has only in-frame clones and lacks some. The sample records about 360,000 clones, more than 75% being singletons. The data were taken from a study of blood T cell repertoires in COVID-19. About the research overall: Donors in the United States, Italy and Spain gave samples during acute or convalescent COVID-19. From T cells, B-cell-depleted T cells, or PBMCs came the material, which was cDNA or gDNA.

This TCR derives from a man aged 25 to 40 who had recovered from COVID-19. The source material was PBMCs or T cells enriched from blood (not recorded which).

CDR3 nucleotide sequence: TGTGCCAGCACCACAAACCCAGGAGGGCGAGTTTTTTTT. Its protein product is CASTTNPGGRVFF. The V gene is TRBV7-3, the J gene TRBJ1-3; no clear D gene. The CDR3 loop spans 13 amino acids. The germline V gene encodes CDR1 SGHTA and CDR2 FQGTGA.